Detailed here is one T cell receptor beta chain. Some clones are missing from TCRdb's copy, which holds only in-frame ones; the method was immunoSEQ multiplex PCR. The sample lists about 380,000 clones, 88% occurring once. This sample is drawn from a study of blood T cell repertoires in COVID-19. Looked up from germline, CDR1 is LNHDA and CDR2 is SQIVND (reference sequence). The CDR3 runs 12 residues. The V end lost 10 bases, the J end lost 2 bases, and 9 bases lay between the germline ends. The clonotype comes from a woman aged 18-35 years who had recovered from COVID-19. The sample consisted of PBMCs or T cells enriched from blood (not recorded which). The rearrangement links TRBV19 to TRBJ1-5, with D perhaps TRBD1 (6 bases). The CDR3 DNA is TGTGCCACCCGACAGGGCAATCAGCCCCAGCATTTT. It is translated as CATRQGNQPQHF. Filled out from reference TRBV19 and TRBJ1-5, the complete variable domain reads DGGITQSPKYLFRKEGQNVTLSCEQNLNHDAMYWYRQDPGQGLRLIYYSQIVNDFQKGDIAEGYSVSREKKESFPLTVTSAQKNPTAFYLCATRQGNQPQHFGDGTRLSIL.